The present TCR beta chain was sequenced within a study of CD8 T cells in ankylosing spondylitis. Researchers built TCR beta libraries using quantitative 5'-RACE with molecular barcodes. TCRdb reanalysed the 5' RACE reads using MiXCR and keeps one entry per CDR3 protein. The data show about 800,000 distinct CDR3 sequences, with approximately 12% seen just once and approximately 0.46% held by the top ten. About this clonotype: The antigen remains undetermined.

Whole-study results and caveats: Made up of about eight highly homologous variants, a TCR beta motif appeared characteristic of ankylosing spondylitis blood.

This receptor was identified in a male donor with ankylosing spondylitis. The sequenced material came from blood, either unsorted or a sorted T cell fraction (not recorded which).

The CDR3 region is CASSDLELFF. As DNA, the CDR3 is TGTGCCAGCAGTGACCTGGAGCTGTTTTTT. J is TRBJ2-2 and V is TRBV6-2 or TRBV6-3; D is unclear. V was clipped by 5 bases and J by 10 bases, with 5 bases between them. From germline, CDR1 is MNHEY and CDR2 SVGEGT. The CDR3 has 10 residues.